These 20 T cell receptor beta chains were all obtained from the same sample, sequenced in a study of beta chain features in type 1 diabetes. Expressed TCRB transcripts got sequenced, as all isolated RNA was reverse transcribed. Profiling relied on immunoSEQ multiplex PCR, and the TCRdb table lists in-frame clones only, not all of them. The sample holds about 290,000 clones, 7.5% to 9.5% seen once. Sequencing was done on a sample of central memory CD4+ T cells from blood. The receptors originated from a woman aged 18-29 years in good health.

J is TRBJ2-1 and V is TRBV18; D is perhaps TRBD1 (5 bases). CDR3 length: 16 amino acids. V was pared by 0 bases and J by 5 bases, with 14 bases between. Germline CDR1 and CDR2: KGHSH and LQKENI. Here the CDR3 reads CASSPPVRAPNNEQFF. In nucleotides, the CDR3 is TGTGCCAGCTCACCACCTGTCAGGGCTCCTAACAATGAGCAGTTCTTC.

The gene calls are TRBV6-5 and TRBJ2-3, with D perhaps TRBD2 (6 bases). Germline-derived CDR1 and CDR2 are MNHEY and SVGAGI. Trimming took 6 bases from V and 3 from J, leaving 16 bases between them. The CDR3 is made up of 15 amino acids. This CDR3 is CASSRVGRSTDTQYF. Here the CDR3 DNA reads TGTGCCAGCAGCCGTGTTGGGAGGTCGACAGATACGCAGTATTTT.

This clone has more than one count but fewer than ten. V and J are TRBV2 and TRBJ2-7; 8 bases line up with TRBD1. Germline lookup yields CDR1 SNHLY and CDR2 FYNNEI. Unmatched junction bases numbered 14, after V lost 4 bases and J lost 3 bases. The CDR3 spans 17 residues. CDR3 sequence: CASSGPSGTGSVYEQYF. CDR3 in DNA: TGTGCCAGCAGTGGGCCATCGGGGACAGGAAGTGTCTACGAGCAGTACTTC. Looking up the rest from reference TRBV2 and TRBJ2-7 gives the full variable domain: EPEVTQTPSHQVTQMGQEVILRCVPISNHLYFYWYRQILGQKVEFLVSFYNNEISEKSEIFDDQFSVERPDGSNFTLKIRSTKLEDSAMYFCASSGPSGTGSVYEQYFGPGTRLTVT.

V usage is TRBV15 and J usage is TRBJ2-4; perhaps D is TRBD1 or TRBD2 (5 bases each). Deletions cut 7 bases from V and 0 bases from J, with 13 bases between. Germline V gives CDR1 LNHNV, CDR2 YYDKDF (reference sequence). This CDR3 region has 15 residues. As DNA, the CDR3 is TGTGCCACCAACCCCCCCGGGGCAGCCAAAAACATTCAGTACTTC. Its protein is CATNPPGAAKNIQYF.

The chain employs TRBV7-2 and TRBJ1-5; 9 bases agree with TRBD1. The CDR3 totals 15 residues. Germline CDR1 SGHTA, CDR2 FQGNSA. V was pared by 5 bases and J by 9 bases, with 11 bases of the junction left unmatched. CDR3 residues: CASSAQTGGVTPQHF. The CDR3 nucleotides are TGTGCCAGCAGCGCACAGACAGGGGGGGTGACGCCCCAGCATTTT.

Only a few counts were recorded for this clone. The rearrangement joins TRBV7-8 to TRBJ2-6; no reliable D call. Germline lookup yields CDR1 SGHVS and CDR2 FQNEAQ. The CDR3 consists of 15 residues. V lost 3 bases and J 0 bases, leaving 6 bases between the germline ends. The CDR3 is CASSFESSGANVLTF. In nucleotides, the CDR3 is TGTGCCAGCAGCTTCGAGAGCTCTGGGGCCAACGTCCTGACTTTC.

V gene TRBV28 combines with J gene TRBJ2-1; a possible D gene is TRBD2 (6 bases). The CDR3 has 17 amino acids. The germline CDR1 and CDR2 sequences are MDHEN and SYDVKM. Trimming stripped 3 bases from V and 1 base from J, with 16 bases between. Written as DNA, the CDR3 is TGTGCCAGCAGTTTTCTTGGTTTCGGACTATCCTACAATGAGCAGTTCTTC. Protein product: CASSFLGFGLSYNEQFF. Drawing the rest from reference TRBV28 and TRBJ2-1, the complete variable domain is DVKVTQSSRYLVKRTGEKVFLECVQDMDHENMFWYRQDPGLGLRLIYFSYDVKMKEKGDIPEGYSVSREKKERFSLILESASTNQTSMYLCASSFLGFGLSYNEQFFGPGTRLTVL.

Within the sample, this clone is medium-sized. The chain is built from TRBV19 and TRBJ2-1, with 8 positions matching TRBD1. V was pared by 5 bases and J by 6 bases, with 3 bases of the junction left unmatched. Germline V lookup: CDR1 LNHDA, CDR2 SQIVND (reference sequence). The CDR3 covers 13 residues. In DNA form, the CDR3 reads TGTGCCAGTAGTCCTCAGGGGGCCAATGAGCAGTTCTTC. Its translation: CASSPQGANEQFF.

The genes are TRBV15 and TRBJ2-2; D unclear. Per germline, CDR1 LNHNV and CDR2 YYDKDF (reference sequence). This CDR3 is built from 12 residues. The V end lost 1 base, the J end lost 7 bases, and 4 bases lay between the germline ends. The CDR3 DNA is TGTGCCACCAGCAGAGTGGTCGGGGAGCTGTTTTTT. It specifies CATSRVVGELFF.

This clone was seen ten or more times. The chain employs TRBV7-9 and TRBJ1-4, with TRBD1 matching 8 bases. Looked up from germline, CDR1 is SEHNR and CDR2 is FQNEAQ (reference sequence). V gave up 5 bases and J gave up 5 bases; unmatched junction bases: 7. The CDR3 contains 15 residues. This CDR3 is CASSATGGTNEKLFF. DNA for the CDR3: TGTGCCAGCAGCGCTACAGGGGGGACAAATGAAAAACTGTTTTTT. Full variable domain (rest looked up from reference TRBV7-9 and TRBJ1-4): DTGVSQNPRHKITKRGQNVTFRCDPISEHNRLYWYRQTLGQGPEFLTYFQNEAQLEKSRLLSDRFSAERPKGSFSTLEIQRTEQGDSAMYLCASSATGGTNEKLFFGSGTQLSVL.

V is TRBV6-7 and J is TRBJ2-5, with 7 nucleotides matching TRBD2. TRBV6-7 is sorted into the ORF group, with uncertain function. The junction had 15 bases not matched to a gene; V was cut back by 6 bases and J by 2 bases. This CDR3 has 17 amino acids. The CDR3 sequence: CASREIGLVVPQETQYF. DNA of the CDR3: TGTGCCAGCAGGGAGATCGGACTAGTGGTCCCTCAAGAGACCCAGTACTTC.

This clone was counted a few times. The chain is built from TRBV2 and TRBJ1-4, with 8 positions matching TRBD1. The CDR3 spans 15 residues. Germline assignment: CDR1 SNHLY and CDR2 FYNNEI. Trimming at V came to 6 bases and at J to 8 bases, leaving 11 bases not matched to a gene. CDR3 in amino acids: CASRDQGARGEKLFF. CDR3 DNA: TGTGCCAGCAGGGACCAGGGGGCCCGCGGGGAAAAACTGTTTTTT. The full variable domain, completed using reference TRBV2 and TRBJ1-4, is EPEVTQTPSHQVTQMGQEVILRCVPISNHLYFYWYRQILGQKVEFLVSFYNNEISEKSEIFDDQFSVERPDGSNFTLKIRSTKLEDSAMYFCASRDQGARGEKLFFGSGTQLSVL.

J is TRBJ2-5 and V is TRBV28; possibly TRBD2 for D (5 bases). The germline CDR1 and CDR2 sequences are MDHEN and SYDVKM. Deletions cut 5 bases from V and 4 bases from J, with 8 bases between. This CDR3 has 12 residues. The CDR3 loop is CASSPEGETQYF. The CDR3 DNA reads TGTGCCAGCAGTCCCGAGGGAGAGACCCAGTACTTC.

The V gene is TRBV7-8, the J gene TRBJ2-7; D might be TRBD1 (6 bases). The V gene lost 5 bases and the J gene lost 0 bases, with 11 bases spanning the gap. The germline V gene has CDR1 SGHVS and CDR2 FQNEAQ. The CDR3 spans 14 residues. The CDR3 DNA sequence: TGTGCCAGCAGCCCCAGGACAGCCTCCTACGAGCAGTACTTC. It codes for CASSPRTASYEQYF.

This clone occurred a few times. The chain employs TRBV27 and TRBJ1-2; D might be TRBD1 (5 bases). CDR1 MNHEY and CDR2 SMNVEV come from the germline V gene (reference sequence). This CDR3 has 14 residues. Trimming removed 8 bases at V and 8 bases at J, with 21 bases between. CDR3 DNA sequence: TGTGCCAGCTCCTCCAGGGCCGGAAGAGGGGGCTACACCTTC. Protein: CASSSRAGRGGYTF.

This chain links TRBV5-5 with TRBJ2-7; D uncertain. The V end was cut by 1 base, the J end by 1 base, with 15 bases between. Germline CDR1 is SGHKS and CDR2 is YYEKEE (reference sequence). This CDR3 contains 16 residues. The DNA for the CDR3 is TGTGCCAGCAGCTTGTGGGGTCGGCAGAAGTCCTACGAGCAGTACTTC. This encodes CASSLWGRQKSYEQYF.

The sample holds many counts of this clone. The chain carries TRBV7-2 and TRBJ2-1, with TRBD2 matching 10 bases. The CDR3 is 15 residues long. Germline V CDR1 and CDR2: SGHTA, FQGNSA. Trimming took 5 bases from V and 4 from J; bases not matched to a gene: 5. CDR3 sequence: CASSATSGVYNEQFF. The CDR3 DNA sequence: TGTGCCAGCAGCGCTACTAGCGGGGTATACAATGAGCAGTTCTTC.

The chain carries TRBV19 and TRBJ2-1; TRBD2 aligns across 12 bases. There are 13 residues in the CDR3. V shed 6 bases, J shed 9 bases, and the junction held 3 bases outside the gene matches. Germline V gives CDR1 LNHDA, CDR2 SQIVND (reference sequence). CDR3 loop: CASSATSGGEQFF. The CDR3, as DNA: TGTGCCAGTAGCGCGACTAGCGGGGGTGAGCAGTTCTTC.

This chain uses TRBV7-6 with TRBJ1-5; TRBD1 agrees at 7 bases. Germline values: CDR1 SGHVS, CDR2 FNYEAQ. The CDR3 contains 19 residues. The junction had 16 bases not matched to a gene; V was cut back by 3 bases and J by 2 bases. CDR3 sequence (DNA): TGTGCCAGCAGCTTGCTTCGCCGACAGGGAGTATCGGGCAATCAGCCCCAGCATTTT. Protein: CASSLLRRQGVSGNQPQHF.

This clone was recorded a few times. This chain links TRBV27 with TRBJ1-5; TRBD1 is a possible D gene (5 bases). V was pared by 7 bases and J by 5 bases, with 18 bases between. CDR1 is MNHEY, CDR2 SMNVEV, per germline (reference sequence). The CDR3 covers 15 residues. In DNA form, the CDR3 reads TGTGCCAGCACCCCTAGTTGGGGGTCCGATCAGCCCCAGCATTTT. The encoded protein is CASTPSWGSDQPQHF.